Following are 32 T cell receptor beta chains from one sample sequenced in a study of spatial heterogeneity in lung cancer. The sample's time point: blood at routine non-recurrence follow-up after resection. Using its own MiXCR run on the 5' RACE reads, TCRdb lists one record per CDR3 protein. The sample yields 9,500 to 12,000 distinct CDR3 sequences, about a fifth seen once. Sequencing was performed on PBMCs, taken at follow-up. These receptors were collected from a male donor with early-stage non-small cell lung cancer.

In its sample, this clonotype is medium-sized. The chain recombines TRBV5-1 with TRBJ1-4, with 8 positions matching TRBD1. With 4 bases clipped from V and 5 bases from J, the junction kept 7 bases outside the gene matches. CDR1 SGHRS and CDR2 YFSETQ come from the germline V gene. CDR3 size: 15 residues. Written as DNA, the CDR3 is TGCGCCAGCAGCGGCCAGGGGGCATCGAATGAAAAACTGTTTTTT. It is translated as CASSGQGASNEKLFF. Combining the CDR3 with reference TRBV5-1 and TRBJ1-4 gives the whole variable domain KAGVTQTPRYLIKTRGQQVTLSCSPISGHRSVSWYQQTPGQGLQFLFEYFSETQRNKGNFPGRFSGRQFSNSRSEMNVSTLELGDSALYLCASSGQGASNEKLFFGSGTQLSVL.

The rearrangement links TRBV28 to TRBJ2-1; D may match TRBD1 or TRBD2 (5 bases each). CDR1 and CDR2 (germline): MDHEN, SYDVKM. The CDR3 length is 11 residues. V was pared by 5 bases and J by 10 bases, with 9 bases between. CDR3 bases: TGTGCCAGCAGTCGACGGGGCGAGCAGTTCTTC. The encoded protein is CASSRRGEQFF.

This clonotype occurred a few times. The chain has TRBV5-1 and TRBJ2-2; D gene uncertain. V was pared by 0 bases and J by 5 bases, with 14 bases between. Germline lookup yields CDR1 SGHRS and CDR2 YFSETQ. The CDR3 contains 16 residues. As DNA, the CDR3 is TGCGCCAGCAGCTTGGCCTTGCAGACATTAACCGGGGAGCTGTTTTTT. Amino acid sequence: CASSLALQTLTGELFF. The whole variable domain, remainder taken from reference TRBV5-1 and TRBJ2-2, is KAGVTQTPRYLIKTRGQQVTLSCSPISGHRSVSWYQQTPGQGLQFLFEYFSETQRNKGNFPGRFSGRQFSNSRSEMNVSTLELGDSALYLCASSLALQTLTGELFFGEGSRLTVL.

This clonotype was observed once. The chain uses TRBV7-2 and TRBJ2-1; 8 bases agree with TRBD2. The junction had 12 bases not matched to a gene; V was cut back by 5 bases and J by 6 bases. CDR1 is SGHTA, CDR2 FQGNSA, per germline. This CDR3 region has 16 residues. CDR3 bases: TGTGCCAGCAGCCCATCAAGAACTGGGACTAGCAATGAGCAGTTCTTC. This translates into CASSPSRTGTSNEQFF.

On this clonotype: With a much larger clone just one base away, this may be a read error. This rearrangement joins TRBV5-1 to TRBJ2-7; 8 bases are shared with TRBD2. Germline CDR1 SGHRS, CDR2 YFSETQ. CDR3 length equals 14 residues. The CDR3, as DNA: TGCGCCAGCAGCTCGGGACTAGAACCCTACGAGCAGAACTTC. Translation: CASSSGLEPYEQNF.

The table lists this clonotype with many counts. The V and J genes are TRBV7-9 and TRBJ2-5; D possibly corresponds to TRBD1 (5 bases). In germline, CDR1 is SEHNR, CDR2 FQNEAQ (reference sequence). V was shortened by 3 bases and J by 4 bases, with 12 bases between the two germline ends. The CDR3 runs to 14 residues. The CDR3, as DNA: TGTGCCAGCAGCTTCCACTTAAGGGGAGAGACCCAGTACTTC. It yields the protein CASSFHLRGETQYF.

This clonotype was found a few times. The chain joins TRBV24-1 to TRBJ2-2; D is undetermined. This CDR3 contains 15 residues. The V and J ends lost 3 bases and 5 bases respectively, with 12 bases between them. Germline CDR1 reads KGHDR; CDR2 reads SFDVKD. CDR3 DNA: TGTGCCACCAGTGATCCCGGACCTGGAACCGGGGAGCTGTTTTTT. This translates into CATSDPGPGTGELFF.

V and J are TRBV10-2 and TRBJ1-5; D gene ambiguous. The CDR3 has 13 amino acids. Germline V gives CDR1 WSHSY, CDR2 SAAADI. With 5 bases removed from V and 1 base from J, the gap between germline ends came to 6 bases. CDR3 amino acids: CASSSPSNQPQHF. CDR3 DNA: TGCGCCAGCAGTTCCCCGAGCAATCAGCCCCAGCATTTT.

This clonotype was seen only a few times. The rearrangement uses TRBV9 and TRBJ1-6; 9 nucleotides match TRBD1. This CDR3 spans 15 amino acids. Trimming cost V 3 bases and J 7 bases; bases outside gene matches: 5. Per germline, CDR1 SGDLS and CDR2 YYNGEE. CDR3 nucleotides: TGTGCCAGCAGCGCGGGACAGGGTGCGAATTCACCCCTCCACTTT. It codes for CASSAGQGANSPLHF.

The chain joins TRBV18 to TRBJ2-3, with D perhaps matching TRBD2 (6 bases). Germline V CDR1 and CDR2: KGHSH, LQKENI. V was cut by 4 bases and J by 5 bases, with 13 bases left in between. The CDR3 has 14 residues. As DNA, the CDR3 is TGTGCCAGCTCACGCTCCGGGCGGGGAGATACGCAGTATTTT. This encodes CASSRSGRGDTQYF. Supplemented by reference TRBV18 and TRBJ2-3, the full variable domain reads NAGVMQNPRHLVRRRGQEARLRCSPMKGHSHVYWYRQLPEEGLKFMVYLQKENIIDESGMPKERFSAEFPKEGPSILRIQQVVRGDSAAYFCASSRSGRGDTQYFGPGTRLTVL.

The sample holds one count of this clonotype. The gene calls are TRBV7-8 and TRBJ2-7; 13 bases fit TRBD2. The CDR3 covers 15 residues. V was pared by 4 bases and J by 6 bases, with 6 bases of the junction left unmatched. Per the germline V gene, CDR1 is SGHVS and CDR2 is FQNEAQ. CDR3 DNA sequence: TGTGCCAGCAGCTCACCGACTAGCGGGAGGACCGAGCAGTACTTC. Protein sequence: CASSSPTSGRTEQYF. Using reference TRBV7-8 and TRBJ2-7 for the parts outside the CDR3, the full variable domain is GAGVSQSPRYKVAKRGQDVALRCDPISGHVSLFWYQQALGQGPEFLTYFQNEAQLDKSGLPSDRFFAERPEGSVSTLKIQRTQQEDSAVYLCASSSPTSGRTEQYFGPGTRLTVT.

In its sample, this clonotype was seen a few times. V gene TRBV28 combines with J gene TRBJ2-1; 11 bases map to TRBD2. Germline CDR1 and CDR2: MDHEN and SYDVKM. J was trimmed by 1 base and V by 7 bases; bases with no gene match: 6. This CDR3 is built from 16 residues. The CDR3 region is CASISGLAGSYNEQFF. The CDR3 DNA sequence: TGTGCCAGCATCTCAGGACTAGCGGGTTCCTACAATGAGCAGTTCTTC.

This clonotype was counted at least ten times. V is TRBV9 and J is TRBJ2-2; D is possibly TRBD1 (5 bases). CDR3 size: 18 residues. V lost 3 bases, J lost 5 bases, and 23 bases lay in between. Germline V lookup: CDR1 SGDLS, CDR2 YYNGEE. The CDR3 loop reads CASSEGSFAEEMTGELFF. CDR3 in DNA: TGTGCCAGCAGCGAGGGGTCGTTTGCAGAAGAGATGACCGGGGAGCTGTTTTTT.

By frequency in the sample, this clonotype is medium-sized (0.01 to 0.1%). The V call is TRBV29-1, the J call TRBJ1-1; D uncertain. Germline V gene sequence: CDR1 SQVTM, CDR2 ANQGSEA. This CDR3 has 13 residues. The V end was cut by 0 bases, the J end by 3 bases, with 8 bases between. CDR3 sequence: CSVEEGSYTEAFF. The DNA for the CDR3 is TGCAGCGTTGAAGAGGGCTCGTACACTGAAGCTTTCTTT.

This chain uses TRBV29-1 with TRBJ2-1; tentative D call: TRBD2 (5 bases). CDR3 length: 14 amino acids. V was cut by 3 bases and J by 2 bases, with 11 bases left in between. The V gene's germline CDR1 is SQVTM and CDR2 ANQGSEA. CDR3 DNA: TGCAGCGTTGACGAGGGAGTGACCTACAATGAGCAGTTCTTC. It specifies CSVDEGVTYNEQFF.

V is TRBV20-1 and J is TRBJ2-3, with a possible D match to TRBD2 (5 bases). Looked up from germline, CDR1 is DFQATT and CDR2 is SNEGSKA (reference sequence). Trimming left V 4 bases short and J 6 bases short, with 14 bases between. This CDR3 region has 13 residues. This CDR3 is CSAIAGESDTQYF. The CDR3 DNA reads as TGCAGTGCTATAGCCGGGGAGTCGGATACGCAGTATTTT.

CDR3 nucleotides: TGTGCCAGCAGTCCCCTTGGTTTCGAGCAGTTCTTC. Amino acids: CASSPLGFEQFF. The chain carries TRBV28 and TRBJ2-1; D uncertain. The CDR3 is 12 amino acids. V lost 5 bases, J lost 10 bases, and 12 bases lay in between. Germline CDR1 is MDHEN and CDR2 is SYDVKM.

This clonotype was recorded a few times. The V gene is TRBV5-6, the J gene TRBJ1-1; D is uncertain. V shed 2 bases and J shed 6 bases, with 5 bases lying between them. Germline CDR1 is SGHDT and CDR2 is YYEEEE. CDR3 size: 11 residues. In DNA, the CDR3 is TGTGCCAGCAGCTTCCGGGCTGAAGCTTTCTTT. Amino acid sequence: CASSFRAEAFF.

The chain couples TRBV25-1 to TRBJ1-1; D ambiguous. CDR1 is MGHDK and CDR2 is SYGVNS in the germline V gene. Trimming took 5 bases from V and 5 from J, leaving 15 bases between them. This CDR3 comprises 14 residues. CDR3 sequence (DNA): TGTGCCAGCAGTTCAGTTTTGATGCAAACTGAAGCTTTCTTT. This encodes CASSSVLMQTEAFF.

This clonotype has more than one count but fewer than ten. This chain uses TRBV6-2 or TRBV6-3 with TRBJ2-3, with TRBD2 matching over 8 bases. The CDR3 has 17 residues. The V and J ends lost 4 bases and 2 bases, in that order; junction bases with no gene match: 11. Looked up from germline, CDR1 is MNHEY and CDR2 is SVGEGT. The CDR3 region is CASSSPSAGGPTDTQYF. The CDR3 DNA reads TGTGCCAGCAGTTCCCCCTCGGCGGGGGGTCCCACAGATACGCAGTATTTT.

As for this clonotype: A single base separates this from a much larger clone, so it may be a read error. The chain carries TRBV7-9 and TRBJ1-1; no clear D gene. CDR1 is SEHNR and CDR2 is FQNEAQ in the germline V gene (reference sequence). The CDR3 contains 12 residues. CDR3 DNA sequence: TGTGTGCATGGGAGCCTGAACACTGAAGCTTTCTTT. It specifies CVHGSLNTEAFF.

In its sample, this clonotype was seen a few times. The J gene is TRBJ2-4, the V gene TRBV6-5; D may correspond to TRBD1 or TRBD2 (6 bases each). The CDR3 runs to 17 residues. V lost 6 bases and J 0 bases, leaving 18 bases between the germline ends. CDR1 is MNHEY and CDR2 is SVGAGI in the germline V gene. In DNA form, the CDR3 reads TGTGCCAGCAGGACCTACAGGGAGGTACGAGCCAAAAACATTCAGTACTTC. The encoded protein is CASRTYREVRAKNIQYF.

The chain is built from TRBV5-1 and TRBJ1-1; the D is unclear. V lost 3 bases and J lost 0, with 6 bases in between. Germline assignment: CDR1 SGHRS and CDR2 YFSETQ. This CDR3 is 13 amino acids long. The CDR3 protein is CASSSQLNTEAFF. CDR3 coding DNA: TGCGCCAGCAGCTCGCAATTGAACACTGAAGCTTTCTTT.

The genes are TRBV18 and TRBJ2-3, with D possibly matching TRBD1 (5 bases). Germline loops: CDR1 KGHSH, CDR2 LQKENI. The CDR3 totals 15 residues. V shed 0 bases and J shed 3 bases, with 10 bases lying between them. CDR3 amino acids: CASSPPSQGTDTQYF. CDR3 nucleotides: TGTGCCAGCTCACCACCGTCGCAGGGTACAGATACGCAGTATTTT.

This clonotype is medium-sized within its sample. The chain employs TRBV9 and TRBJ2-7, with D possibly TRBD2 on 6 matching bases. The germline V gene encodes CDR1 SGDLS and CDR2 YYNGEE. V was cut by 3 bases and J by 2 bases, with 15 bases left in between. This CDR3 spans 15 amino acids. The chain's CDR3 is CASSARLGEAYEQYF. As DNA, the CDR3 is TGTGCCAGCAGCGCTCGCCTGGGGGAGGCCTACGAGCAGTACTTC.

The table lists this clonotype with a few counts. The chain is built from TRBV4-3 and TRBJ2-3; 11 bases match TRBD2. CDR1 is LGHNA, CDR2 YSLEER, per germline. The CDR3 contains 16 residues. V dropped 1 base and J dropped 6; count of bases not matched to a gene: 6. The CDR3 region has the DNA TGCGCCAGCAGCCAAGTCGGGACTAGCGGCCCCGATACGCAGTATTTT. It yields the protein CASSQVGTSGPDTQYF.

Only a few counts were recorded for this clonotype. The chain recombines TRBV9 with TRBJ2-5, with 9 bases lining up with TRBD2. The V segment lost 2 bases and the J segment 0 bases; nucleotides outside the gene matches: 5. Germline-derived CDR1 and CDR2 are SGDLS and YYNGEE. The CDR3 has 16 residues. DNA for the CDR3: TGTGCCAGCAGCGTCACCGGGACTAGCAACCAAGAGACCCAGTACTTC. It encodes CASSVTGTSNQETQYF.

This clonotype appeared many times. The V gene is TRBV10-3, the J gene TRBJ1-3, with D possibly TRBD1 on 5 matching bases. Germline V gene lookup returns CDR1 ENHRY and CDR2 SYGVKD. V dropped 7 bases and J dropped 2 bases, with 18 bases sitting between them. The CDR3 loop spans 16 amino acids. The CDR3 loop reads CAIKPGQGGTGNTIYF. In nucleotides, the CDR3 is TGTGCCATCAAACCTGGTCAGGGCGGTACTGGAAACACCATATATTTT.

This clonotype was detected many times. The V call is TRBV2, the J call TRBJ2-6; 7 bases line up with TRBD1. CDR1 and CDR2 from the germline V gene are SNHLY and FYNNEI. The CDR3 runs 18 residues. J gave up 0 bases and V 7 bases, and 12 bases lay outside the gene matches. CDR3 protein: CASNQRGGLRSGANVLTF. The DNA of the CDR3 is TGTGCCAGCAACCAGAGAGGGGGCCTACGCTCTGGGGCCAACGTCCTGACTTTC.

This clonotype was picked up a small number of times. A read error may account for a junction end that differs from germline. CDR3: CASSYQGTAPIHF. In DNA, the CDR3 is TGTGCCAGCAGTTACCAGGGAACAGCACCCATCCACTTT. This chain uses TRBV6-5 with TRBJ1-6, with D possibly being TRBD1 (5 bases). The CDR3 runs 13 residues. Germline CDR1 is MNHEY and CDR2 is SVGAGI.

Ten or more counts support this clonotype. V gene TRBV5-4 combines with J gene TRBJ2-1; D might be TRBD2 (5 bases). The germline V and J ends were trimmed by 0 bases and 12 bases, with 10 bases remaining between them. Germline V gene sequence: CDR1 SGHNT, CDR2 YYREEE (reference sequence). CDR3 size: 12 residues. This CDR3 is CASSLAASRQFF. CDR3 in DNA: TGTGCCAGCAGCTTGGCGGCTAGCCGGCAGTTCTTC.

The chain employs TRBV18 and TRBJ2-7; possibly TRBD2 for D (6 bases). The length of the CDR3 is 15 residues. Trimming cost V 1 base and J 4 bases, with 14 bases left between them. Germline values: CDR1 KGHSH, CDR2 LQKENI. The CDR3 loop is CASSPLGGPEYEQYF. The CDR3 nucleotides read TGTGCCAGCTCACCACTAGGAGGGCCGGAGTACGAGCAGTACTTC.